This T cell receptor (beta chain) was observed in a study of blood T cell repertoires in COVID-19. Study-wide background: Specimens from acute and convalescent COVID-19 originated in the United States, Italy and Spain. Nucleic acid was either cDNA or gDNA, and it came from T cells, B-cell-depleted T cells, or PBMCs.

Original processing methods: Quantification of nucleated cells was approximated via reference gene primer amplification. Using immunoSEQ multiplex PCR, the repertoire was profiled, and TCRdb retains in-frame clones only, with some absent. V and J calls and clone size are those listed in that table; D and trimming were worked out from the DNA. The top ten clones hold just under 10% of a sample with more than 65,000 clones, around four fifths of them seen once. Trimming removed 5 bases from V and 4 bases from J, with 6 bases in between. CDR1 SGHTA and CDR2 FQGNSA come from the germline V gene. This CDR3 contains 11 residues.

The receptor was isolated from a woman in her fifties or sixties with acute or convalescent COVID-19. Source material: peripheral blood. The rearrangement links TRBV7-2 to TRBJ2-7; no definite D call. CDR3 sequence: CASSQKYEQYF. The CDR3 DNA is TGTGCCAGCAGCCAGAAATACGAGCAGTACTTC.